Listed here are 6 T cell receptor beta chains from one sample, sequenced in a study of blood T cell repertoires in COVID-19. Data came from immunoSEQ multiplex PCR; TCRdb stores just in-frame clones and leaves some out. Of about 150,000 clones in the sample, roughly 85% are singletons; the top ten hold 8% to 9%. What was sequenced was peripheral blood. The receptors come from an older woman with COVID-19, enrolled during active disease.

This clone was seen more than once but under ten times. CDR3 DNA sequence: TGTGCCAGCAGGCAGACAGGGGCCTACGAGCAGTACGTC. It translates to CASRQTGAYEQYV. This chain uses TRBV6-5 with TRBJ2-7; 8 bases map to TRBD1. The J segment lost 2 bases and the V segment lost 6 bases, leaving 3 bases of the junction unmatched. CDR3 length: 13 residues. Germline assignment: CDR1 MNHEY and CDR2 SVGAGI.

The CDR3 loop is CASSPGQWEKLFF. CDR3 coding DNA: TGTGCCAGCAGCCCAGGACAGTGGGAAAAACTGTTTTTT. The chain uses TRBV7-9 and TRBJ1-4; possible D gene TRBD1, 6 bases. Germline CDR1 and CDR2: SEHNR and FQNEAQ (reference sequence). The CDR3 contains 13 residues. The V end was cut by 5 bases, the J end by 8 bases, with 12 bases between.

The chain recombines TRBV2 with TRBJ1-1, with 9 bases identical to TRBD1. Germline V gene sequence: CDR1 SNHLY, CDR2 FYNNEI. The CDR3 runs to 13 residues. With 6 bases clipped from V and 7 bases from J, the junction kept 6 bases outside the gene matches. CDR3 sequence: CASRAQGAFEAFF. The CDR3 nucleotides are TGTGCCAGCAGAGCACAGGGGGCATTTGAAGCTTTCTTT.

The chain employs TRBV2 and TRBJ2-7; TRBD2 might be the D (7 bases). The V end was cut by 5 bases, the J end by 4 bases, with 18 bases between. The CDR3 loop spans 15 amino acids. CDR1 and CDR2 from the germline V gene are SNHLY and FYNNEI. The CDR3 bases are TGTGCCAGCAGTCCCGAAAGGGGGGGAGGATACGAGCAGTACTTC. This encodes CASSPERGGGYEQYF.

The chain carries TRBV7-8 and TRBJ2-5, with 11 bases aligning to TRBD2. The CDR3 totals 16 residues. V was pared by 5 bases and J by 7 bases, with 12 bases of the junction left unmatched. CDR1 and CDR2 (germline): SGHVS, FQNEAQ. The DNA for the CDR3 is TGTGCCAGCAGCGCACCTAGCGGGGGGTTTGGAGGGACCCAGTACTTC. As protein: CASSAPSGGFGGTQYF.

The CDR3 sequence is CASSLASRGDGYTF. In DNA, the CDR3 is TGTGCCAGCAGCTTAGCGAGCAGGGGCGATGGCTACACCTTC. The rearrangement uses TRBV7-9 and TRBJ1-2; TRBD1 might be the D (6 bases). Germline V gene data show CDR1 as SEHNR and CDR2 as FQNEAQ (reference sequence). There are 14 residues in the CDR3. V lost 0 bases and J lost 6, with 11 bases in between.